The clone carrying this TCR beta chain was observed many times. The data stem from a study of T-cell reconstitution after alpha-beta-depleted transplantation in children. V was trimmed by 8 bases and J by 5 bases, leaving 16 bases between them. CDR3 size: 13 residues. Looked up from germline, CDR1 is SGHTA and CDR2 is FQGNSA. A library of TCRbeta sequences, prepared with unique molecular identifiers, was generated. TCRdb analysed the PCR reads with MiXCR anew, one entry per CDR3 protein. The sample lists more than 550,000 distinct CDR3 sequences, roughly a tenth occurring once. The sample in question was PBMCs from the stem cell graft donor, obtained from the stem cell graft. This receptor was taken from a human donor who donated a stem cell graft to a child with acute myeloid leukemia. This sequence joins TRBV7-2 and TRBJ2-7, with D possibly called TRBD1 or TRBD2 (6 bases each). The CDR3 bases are TGTGCCAGCCATGCCCCGGGGGCCAACGAGCAGTACTTC. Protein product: CASHAPGANEQYF.